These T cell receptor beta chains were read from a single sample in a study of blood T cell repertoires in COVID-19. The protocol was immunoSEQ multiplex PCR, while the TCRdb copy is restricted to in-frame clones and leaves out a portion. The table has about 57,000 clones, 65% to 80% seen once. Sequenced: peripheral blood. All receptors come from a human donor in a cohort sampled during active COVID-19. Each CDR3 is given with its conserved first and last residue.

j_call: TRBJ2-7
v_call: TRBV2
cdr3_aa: CASWGQSEQYF

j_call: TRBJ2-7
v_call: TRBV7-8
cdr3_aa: CASSPRTSGRYHEQYF

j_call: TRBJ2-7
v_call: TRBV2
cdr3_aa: CASSELAGGSREQYF

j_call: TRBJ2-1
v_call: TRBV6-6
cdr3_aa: CASSYKTGLAIGEQFF

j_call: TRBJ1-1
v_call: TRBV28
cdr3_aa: CASRGQGATNTEAFF

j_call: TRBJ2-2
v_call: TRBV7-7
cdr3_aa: CASSLAPVSTGELFF

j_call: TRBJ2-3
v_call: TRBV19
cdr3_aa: CASKRSAGGTGTDTQYF

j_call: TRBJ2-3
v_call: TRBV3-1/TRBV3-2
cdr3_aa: CASSQSSGRLNTQYF

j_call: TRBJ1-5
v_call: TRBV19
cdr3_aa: CASSGGSAQPQHF

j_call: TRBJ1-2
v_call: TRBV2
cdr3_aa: CASSGDQGQGAGYTF

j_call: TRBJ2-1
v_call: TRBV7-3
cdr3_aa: CASSSGQGHNEQFF

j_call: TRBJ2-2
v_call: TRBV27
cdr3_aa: CASGLRQANTGELFF

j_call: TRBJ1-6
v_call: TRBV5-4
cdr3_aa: CASSPAVNSPLHF

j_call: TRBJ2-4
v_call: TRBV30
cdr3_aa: CAWTGQGDIQYF

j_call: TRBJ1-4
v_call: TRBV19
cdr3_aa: CASNEAGEKLFF

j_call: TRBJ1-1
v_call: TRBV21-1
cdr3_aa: CAGYQVFMNTEAFF

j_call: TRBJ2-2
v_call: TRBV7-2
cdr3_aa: CASSLVGQLRGGELFF

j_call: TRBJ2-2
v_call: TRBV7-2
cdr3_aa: CASSLDGRRTGELFF

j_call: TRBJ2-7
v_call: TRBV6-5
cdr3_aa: CASRGWAYEQYF

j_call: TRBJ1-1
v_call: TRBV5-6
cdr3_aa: CASSRPPRVNTEAFF

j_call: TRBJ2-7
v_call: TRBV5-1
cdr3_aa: CASSLGIAGGANEQYF

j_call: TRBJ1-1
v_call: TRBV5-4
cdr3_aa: CASTRGAGARSEAFF

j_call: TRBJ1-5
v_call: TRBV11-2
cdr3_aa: CASSQYSNQPQHF

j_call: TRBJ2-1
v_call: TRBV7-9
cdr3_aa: CASSLVYSDRLEQFF

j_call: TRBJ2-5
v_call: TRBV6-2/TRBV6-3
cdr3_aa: CASSPGRGIETQYF

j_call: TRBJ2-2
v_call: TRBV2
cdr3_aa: CASRMEHTGELFF

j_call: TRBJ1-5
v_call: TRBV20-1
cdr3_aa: CSASGGDQPQHF

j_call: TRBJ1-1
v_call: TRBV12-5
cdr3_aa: CASGLVLRDSFENTEAFF

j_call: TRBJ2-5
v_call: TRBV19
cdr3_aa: CASRGTGVGLETQYF

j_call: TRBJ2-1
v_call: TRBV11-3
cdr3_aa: CASSRLAGVDEQFF

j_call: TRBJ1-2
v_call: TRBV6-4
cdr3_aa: CASSDRTTRGYTF

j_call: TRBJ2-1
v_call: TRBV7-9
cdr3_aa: CASSPLCLLPYNEQFF